Shown below are 8 T cell receptor beta chains from a single sample sequenced in a study of blood T cells in healthy people across ages. For the second PCR, which ran for about 7 to 12 cycles, a sample-barcoded 5' primer and a J-beta primer mix were used. TCRdb re-derived calls from the 5' RACE reads in MiXCR, one entry per CDR3 protein. Among around 1,500,000 distinct CDR3 sequences listed, 28% were seen once. Sequencing input: blood. The source is a woman aged 25 to 39 in good health.

The chain uses TRBV20-1 and TRBJ1-6; 10 bases align to TRBD1. This CDR3 is 17 amino acids long. The V gene's germline CDR1 is DFQATT and CDR2 SNEGSKA (reference sequence). After removal of 4 bases from V and 4 bases from J, the junction contained 10 bases not matched to a gene. CDR3 in DNA: TGCAGTGCTAACGCCGGGACAGGGGCTGGGTATAATTCACCCCTCCACTTT. This codes for CSANAGTGAGYNSPLHF.

This clonotype was seen a handful of times. The genes are TRBV20-1 and TRBJ1-2; no firm D call. Trimming removed 0 bases at V and 7 bases at J, with 18 bases between. CDR1 and CDR2 (germline): DFQATT, SNEGSKA (reference sequence). This CDR3 region has 15 residues. The CDR3 bases are TGCAGTGCTAGAGACCGAGGGAGAGGGCAGCCTGGCTACACCTTC. It yields the protein CSARDRGRGQPGYTF.

CDR3 protein: CASSKEGSGFADTQYF. CDR3 coding DNA: TGTGCCAGCAGCAAAGAAGGTAGCGGCTTCGCAGATACGCAGTATTTT. This chain links TRBV21-1 with TRBJ2-3; the D call TRBD2 from the table was never checked on the DNA. TRBV21-1 is labeled a pseudogene. The CDR3 is made up of 16 amino acids.

The V call is TRBV7-2, the J call TRBJ2-3; TRBD1 aligns across 9 bases. This CDR3 contains 17 residues. The ends lost 5 bases at V and 6 bases at J; junction bases unmatched: 15. From germline, CDR1 is SGHTA and CDR2 FQGNSA. This CDR3 reads CASSPEYWDRVLDTQYF. The CDR3 DNA follows: TGTGCCAGCAGCCCTGAATACTGGGACAGGGTACTTGATACGCAGTATTTT.

Many counts were recorded for this clonotype. V gene TRBV28 combines with J gene TRBJ2-7, with D possibly TRBD1 on 5 matching bases. The germline V and J ends were trimmed by 10 bases and 2 bases, with 18 bases remaining between them. In germline, CDR1 is MDHEN, CDR2 SYDVKM. The CDR3 runs 14 residues. As DNA, the CDR3 is TGTGCCACCCTCTACCGCCAGGGCACCTACGAGCAGTACTTC. It yields the protein CATLYRQGTYEQYF.

The V call is TRBV19, the J call TRBJ1-2; TRBD1 matches at 7 bases. The CDR3 extends over 14 amino acids. V trimming: 4 bases; J trimming: 5 bases; junction bases outside the gene matches: 7. Per the germline V gene, CDR1 is LNHDA and CDR2 is SQIVND (reference sequence). The CDR3 loop reads CASSRQGNLYGYTF. Here the CDR3 DNA reads TGTGCCAGTAGTAGACAGGGAAACCTATATGGCTACACCTTC.

This clonotype was counted at least ten times. CDR3 protein: CASSYRGRDEQYF. CDR3 bases: TGTGCCAGCAGTTATAGGGGTCGCGACGAGCAGTACTTC. This chain joins TRBV28 and TRBJ2-7; a weak D match, TRBD1 (5 bases). From germline, CDR1 is MDHEN and CDR2 SYDVKM. V gave up 4 bases and J gave up 5 bases, with 12 bases separating them. This CDR3 region has 13 residues.

This clonotype was seen many times. The chain carries TRBV12-3 or TRBV12-4 and TRBJ2-1, with a weak D call TRBD2 (5 bases). With 5 bases removed from V and 2 bases from J, the gap between germline ends came to 16 bases. The CDR3 contains 16 residues. The CDR3 is CASSEDLRATYNEQFF. CDR3 in DNA: TGTGCCAGCAGTGAGGATCTGCGGGCAACCTACAATGAGCAGTTCTTC.